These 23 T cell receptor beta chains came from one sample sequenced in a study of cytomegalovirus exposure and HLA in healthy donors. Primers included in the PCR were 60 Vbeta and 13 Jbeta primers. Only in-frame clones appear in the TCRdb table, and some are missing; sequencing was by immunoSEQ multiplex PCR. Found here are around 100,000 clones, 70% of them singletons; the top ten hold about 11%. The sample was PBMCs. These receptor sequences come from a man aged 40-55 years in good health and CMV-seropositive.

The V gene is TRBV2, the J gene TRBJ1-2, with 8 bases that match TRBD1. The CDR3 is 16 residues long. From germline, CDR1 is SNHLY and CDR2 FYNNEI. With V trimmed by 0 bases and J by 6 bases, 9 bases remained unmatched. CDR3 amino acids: CASSEAAAGGLDGYTF. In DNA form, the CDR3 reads TGTGCCAGCAGTGAAGCGGCGGCAGGGGGCCTAGATGGCTACACCTTC.

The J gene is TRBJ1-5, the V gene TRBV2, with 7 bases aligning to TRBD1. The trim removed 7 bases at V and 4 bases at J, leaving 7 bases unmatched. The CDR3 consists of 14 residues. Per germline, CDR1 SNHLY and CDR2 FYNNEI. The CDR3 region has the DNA TGTGCCAGCACCGTAGACAGGGAGAATCAGCCCCAGCATTTT. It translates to CASTVDRENQPQHF.

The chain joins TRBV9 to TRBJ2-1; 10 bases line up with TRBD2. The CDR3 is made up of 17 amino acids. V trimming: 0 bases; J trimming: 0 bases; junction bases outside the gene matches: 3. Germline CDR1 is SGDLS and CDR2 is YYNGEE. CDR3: CASSVGSGRSSYNEQFF. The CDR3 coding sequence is TGTGCCAGCAGCGTAGGTAGCGGGAGGAGCTCCTACAATGAGCAGTTCTTC.

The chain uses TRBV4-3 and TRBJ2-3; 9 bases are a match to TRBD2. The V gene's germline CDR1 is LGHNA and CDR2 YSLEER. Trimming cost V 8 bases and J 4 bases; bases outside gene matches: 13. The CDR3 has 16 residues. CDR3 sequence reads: CASGPSSRLAADTQYF. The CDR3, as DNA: TGCGCCAGCGGCCCTTCATCGAGACTAGCGGCAGATACGCAGTATTTT.

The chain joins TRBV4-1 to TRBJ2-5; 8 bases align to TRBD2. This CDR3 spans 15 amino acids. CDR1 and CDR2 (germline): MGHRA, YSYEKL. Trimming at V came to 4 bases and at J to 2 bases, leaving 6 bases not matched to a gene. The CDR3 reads CASSLGGGLQETQYF. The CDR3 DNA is TGCGCCAGCAGCCTCGGGGGGGGCCTACAAGAGACCCAGTACTTC.

CDR3 bases: TGCAGTGCTATACTCCAAGAGACCCAGTACTTC. Protein sequence: CSAILQETQYF. This rearrangement joins TRBV20-1 to TRBJ2-5; D is unclear. Trimming took 4 bases from V and 1 from J, leaving 4 bases between them. CDR1 is DFQATT, CDR2 SNEGSKA, per germline (reference sequence). The CDR3 contains 11 residues.

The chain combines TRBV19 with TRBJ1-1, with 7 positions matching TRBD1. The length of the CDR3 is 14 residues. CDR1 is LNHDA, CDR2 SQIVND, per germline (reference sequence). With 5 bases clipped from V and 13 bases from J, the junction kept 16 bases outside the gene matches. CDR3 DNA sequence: TGTGCCAGTAGTGAAACCTGGGACAGCCGGGGAATTTTCTTT. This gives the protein CASSETWDSRGIFF.

CDR3 sequence: CASSSKGDGNTIYF. The CDR3 DNA follows: TGTGCCAGCAGCTCGAAGGGGGATGGAAACACCATATATTTT. The chain is built from TRBV7-9 and TRBJ1-3; tentatively, D is TRBD1 (6 bases). Trimming took off 4 bases at V and 3 bases at J, with 10 bases between the two ends. Per germline, CDR1 SEHNR and CDR2 FQNEAQ (reference sequence). CDR3 length: 14 amino acids.

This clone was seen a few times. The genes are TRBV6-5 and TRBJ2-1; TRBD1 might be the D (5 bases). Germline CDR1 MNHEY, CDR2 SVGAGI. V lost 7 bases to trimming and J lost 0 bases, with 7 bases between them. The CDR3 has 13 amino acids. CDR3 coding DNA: TGTGCCAGCACCAGGGACTCCTACAATGAGCAGTTCTTC. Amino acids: CASTRDSYNEQFF.

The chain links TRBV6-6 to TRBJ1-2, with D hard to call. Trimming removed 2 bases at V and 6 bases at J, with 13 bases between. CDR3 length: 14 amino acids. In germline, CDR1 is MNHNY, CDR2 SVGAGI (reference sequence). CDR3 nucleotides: TGTGCCAGCAGTTACGGCAGGATGAAGGATGGCTACACCTTC. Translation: CASSYGRMKDGYTF.

Here the CDR3 reads CASSQFAATNEKLFF. The CDR3 region has the DNA TGCGCCAGCAGTCAATTCGCAGCAACTAATGAAAAACTGTTTTTT. The chain employs TRBV23-1 and TRBJ1-4; D gene uncertain. TRBV23-1 is identified as an open reading frame with a role that is uncertain. The CDR3 is made up of 15 amino acids. Trimming pared 1 base from V and 0 bases from J, leaving 6 bases between.

CDR3 residues: CASSLEGSGNTIYF. The CDR3 DNA is TGCGCCAGCAGCTTGGAGGGGTCTGGAAACACCATATATTTT. The chain uses TRBV5-1 and TRBJ1-3, with D possibly being TRBD1 (5 bases). Per germline, CDR1 SGHRS and CDR2 YFSETQ. CDR3 size: 14 residues. Trimming cost V 0 bases and J 1 base, with 5 bases left between them. The entire variable domain, with the rest obtained from reference TRBV5-1 and TRBJ1-3, is as follows: KAGVTQTPRYLIKTRGQQVTLSCSPISGHRSVSWYQQTPGQGLQFLFEYFSETQRNKGNFPGRFSGRQFSNSRSEMNVSTLELGDSALYLCASSLEGSGNTIYFGEGSWLTVV.

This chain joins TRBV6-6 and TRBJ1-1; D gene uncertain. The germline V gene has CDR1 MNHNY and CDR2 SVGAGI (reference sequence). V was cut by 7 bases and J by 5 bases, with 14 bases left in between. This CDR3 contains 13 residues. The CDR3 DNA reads TGTGCCAGCACTCGGCTCCCAGGTACTGAAGCTTTCTTT. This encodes CASTRLPGTEAFF.

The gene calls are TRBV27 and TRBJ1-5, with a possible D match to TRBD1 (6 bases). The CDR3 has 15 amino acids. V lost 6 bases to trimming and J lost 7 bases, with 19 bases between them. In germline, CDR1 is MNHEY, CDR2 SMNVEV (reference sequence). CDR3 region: CASRPLQGGHQPQHF. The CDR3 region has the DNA TGTGCCAGCAGACCCCTACAGGGAGGGCACCAGCCCCAGCATTTT.

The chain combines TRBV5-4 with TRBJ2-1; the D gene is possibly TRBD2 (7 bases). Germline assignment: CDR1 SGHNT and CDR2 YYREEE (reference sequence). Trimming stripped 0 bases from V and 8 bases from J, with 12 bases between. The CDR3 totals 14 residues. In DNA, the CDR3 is TGTGCCAGCAGCTTGGCACGGGGGGCATATGAGCAGTTCTTC. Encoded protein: CASSLARGAYEQFF.

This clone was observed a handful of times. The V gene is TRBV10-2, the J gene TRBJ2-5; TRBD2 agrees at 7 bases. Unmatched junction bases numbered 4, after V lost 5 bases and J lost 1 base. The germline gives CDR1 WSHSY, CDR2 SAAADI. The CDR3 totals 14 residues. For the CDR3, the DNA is TGCGCCAGCAGTCTATCGGGGGGCCAAGAGACCCAGTACTTC. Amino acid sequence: CASSLSGGQETQYF.

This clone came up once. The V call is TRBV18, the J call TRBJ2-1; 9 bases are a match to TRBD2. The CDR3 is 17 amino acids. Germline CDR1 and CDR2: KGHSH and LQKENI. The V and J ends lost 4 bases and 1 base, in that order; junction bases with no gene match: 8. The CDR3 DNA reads TGTGCCAGCTCACATGGATCTAGCGGGACTTCCTACAATGAGCAGTTCTTC. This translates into CASSHGSSGTSYNEQFF.

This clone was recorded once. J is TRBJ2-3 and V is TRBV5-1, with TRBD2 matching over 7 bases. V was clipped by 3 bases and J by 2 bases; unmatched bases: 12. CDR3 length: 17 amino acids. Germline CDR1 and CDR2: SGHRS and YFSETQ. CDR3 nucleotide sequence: TGCGCCAGCAGCTGGAGGGACTACCGAACTGACACAGATACGCAGTATTTT. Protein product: CASSWRDYRTDTDTQYF.

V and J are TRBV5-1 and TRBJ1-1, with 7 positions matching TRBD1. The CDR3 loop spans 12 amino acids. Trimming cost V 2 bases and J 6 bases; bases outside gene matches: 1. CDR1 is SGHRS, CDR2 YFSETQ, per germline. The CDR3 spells CASSFDRAEAFF. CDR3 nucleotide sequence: TGCGCCAGCAGCTTCGACAGGGCTGAAGCTTTCTTT.

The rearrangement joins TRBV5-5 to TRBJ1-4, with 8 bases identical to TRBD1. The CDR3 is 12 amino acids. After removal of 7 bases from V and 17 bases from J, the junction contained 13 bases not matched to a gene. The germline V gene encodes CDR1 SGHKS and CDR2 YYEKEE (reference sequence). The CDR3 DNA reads TGTGCCAGCTCCTCCCCGACAGGGACAGGTTTTTTT. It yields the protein CASSSPTGTGFF.

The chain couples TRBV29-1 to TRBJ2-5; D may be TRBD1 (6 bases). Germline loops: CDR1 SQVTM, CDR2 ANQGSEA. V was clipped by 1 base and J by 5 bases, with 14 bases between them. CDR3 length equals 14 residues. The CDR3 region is CSVEGYGGEETQYF. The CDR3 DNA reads TGCAGCGTTGAAGGGTATGGGGGCGAGGAGACCCAGTACTTC.

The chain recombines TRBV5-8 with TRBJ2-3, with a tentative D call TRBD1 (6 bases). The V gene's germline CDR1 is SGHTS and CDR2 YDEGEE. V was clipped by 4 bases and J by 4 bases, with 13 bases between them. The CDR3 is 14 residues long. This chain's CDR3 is CASSMGHSADTQYF. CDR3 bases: TGTGCCAGCAGCATGGGACATTCGGCAGATACGCAGTATTTT.

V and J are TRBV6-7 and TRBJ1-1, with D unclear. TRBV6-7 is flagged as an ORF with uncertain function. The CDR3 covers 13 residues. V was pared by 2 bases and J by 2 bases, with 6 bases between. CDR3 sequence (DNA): TGTGCCAGCAGTTACGGGAGCAACACTGAAGCTTTCTTT. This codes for CASSYGSNTEAFF.